Given below is one T cell receptor beta chain in context. This clonotype showed up many times. This receptor's antigen is unknown. Per-base qualities were not stored, and no clone one base away is much larger. CDR1 and CDR2, per the germline V gene (reference sequence), are DFQATT and SNEGSKA. The CDR3 spans 12 residues, from the cysteine through the phenylalanine. Only the CDR3 portion is preserved as DNA: 36 bases, with reading frame beginning at the first base. V sheds 5 bases and J sheds 5 bases, leaving 12 bases between their ends. The source of the sample is a study of T cells in Graves' hyperthyroidism and ophthalmopathy (dated by TCRdb to the late 2010s). Notes on the research overall: Peripheral blood was sampled at the time of initial diagnosis, prior to any treatment. A discovery cohort of 95 to 100 patients, 43 with Graves' ophthalmopathy and more than 55 with stable Graves' hyperthyroidism, was used to find distinguishing TCR V-J signatures. Prospective prediction of ophthalmopathy was tested in an independent validation cohort consisting of 18 to 20 hyperthyroidism patients and some 15 patients who later progressed to ophthalmopathy. The roughly 90 discovery patients were divided at random into training and test sets in a 7:3 ratio. In several Graves' hyperthyroidism patients, the study also compared T-cell repertoires from thyroid tissue with T-cell repertoires from blood. After blood sampling, hyperthyroidism patients were treated with methimazole at a starting dose of 30 mg daily, and ophthalmopathy patients were treated with high-dose intravenous methylprednisolone. TCR Vbeta CDR3 sequencing of some 140 peripheral blood samples (over 40 ophthalmopathy, some 75 hyperthyroidism and around 17 progressor patients) is reported in the paper.

TCR beta CDR3 regions were amplified from RNA transcripts. A first-round RT-PCR of the TCR CDR3 used the HTBI primer set with the Qiagen OneStep RT-PCR kit. The libraries were constructed in a second round of multiplex PCR and then size-selected and purified. Sequencing of the libraries was done on an Illumina HiSeq2000 using paired-end 100 bp reads. The authors' analysis ran thus. SOAPnuke was used to process the raw data, throwing out any read that contained adapters or uncalled bases, had a mean Phred below 15, or lacked an exact constant-primer or identifier match. High-quality paired reads were merged using COPE v1.2.5, and each unique nucleotide sequence was defined as a clonotype. MiTCR v1.1 was used to align the clonotypes against IMGT TRBV, TRBD and TRBJ reference segments. The analysis included only V-J combinations with a frequency above 0.0001, which together covered approximately 99% of the repertoires. A TCS score was defined as the ratio between F50 (clonal expansion) and ExV (chaos), using BLOSUM62-based TCRdist between CDR3 peptides within each V-J. Welch's t-statistics and random forest reduced fewer than 550 V-J features to about 12, which were used in a naive Bayes classifier (R e1071). TCRdb handled the public reads itself, with Q25 trimming in fastp and clone calling in MiXCR, and kept productive beta chains. Rows with one shared CDR3 protein collapse into an entry with the most common genes and DNA. The V and J calls reflect TCRdb's pipeline rather than the authors' work. The sample table holds around 600,000 distinct CDR3 sequences, of which 15% to 19% were seen once. The ten largest clones capture less than 9.5% of the sample.

Points the paper makes about the study in general: A model built on a 13 V-J signature distinguished ophthalmopathy from stable hyperthyroidism, reaching 85% to 90% sensitivity and around 81% specificity in cross-validation and 80%/75% in testing. Sample size was not statistically predetermined, and investigators were not blinded to group allocation. Most expanded thyroid clonotypes (frequency above 0.001) were also detected in blood, suggesting blood repertoires may reflect thyroid immune responses. During validation, the model predicted progression to ophthalmopathy a median of roughly 7.1 months ahead of onset, with around 65% sensitivity and roughly 75% specificity.

A patient counted as having stable Graves' hyperthyroidism if no progression to ophthalmopathy occurred over 18 months of follow-up. Hyperthyroidism patients were aged 18 to 65 years and newly diagnosed, with disease duration of less than 2 months. The study excluded patients with uncontrolled infections, other autoimmune diseases, pregnancy or lactation. Diagnoses were based on clinical symptoms, serum thyroxine and TRAb, thyroid ultrasound and orbital computed tomography. PBMCs were separated from 7.5 to 10 ml of fresh peripheral blood using Ficoll-Paque density gradient centrifugation. Total RNA was extracted with Trizol reagent, and quality was checked on an Agilent 2100 Bioanalyzer.

The sequence links TRBV20-1 to TRBJ1-2; tentative D gene TRBD1, with 6 bases matching. This TCR was sampled from a woman in her 30s with Graves' hyperthyroidism. The sequenced sample consisted of blood. The sequenced DNA is TGCAGTGCTGAACAGGGATTGTATGGCTACACCTTC. It codes for CSAEQGLYGYTF.